This T cell receptor (beta chain) comes out of a study of T cell repertoires in cytomegalovirus infection. Across the study: Well-studied HLA-B-restricted CMV epitopes were used in the study alongside recently identified HLA-C-restricted ones. The public TCR beta signatures pointed to both CMV infection and matching HLA type. Overall study results and limits: The ex vivo response was dominated by HLA-C-restricted CMV-specific TCR beta clonotypes.

Germline V gene data show CDR1 as LNHDA and CDR2 as SQIVND (reference sequence). This CDR3 comprises 10 residues. Between the trimmed V and J ends, which lost 8 bases and 11 bases, there was a span of 10 bases. From the reads, TCRdb called clonotypes with MiXCR, one entry per CDR3 protein. The sample has roughly 990,000 distinct CDR3 sequences; around a third are singletons. This clonotype occurred a few times. The antigen is unknown. The V call is TRBV19, the J call TRBJ2-1; tentatively, D is TRBD1 (5 bases). The specimen was cultured CD8+ T cells from PBMCs, collected from culture after CMV antigen stimulation. This TCR came from a human donor in good health (CMV status not recorded). Some clones in this sample may be carry-over from other donors' samples. The CDR3 loop is CASGATKQFF. CDR3 DNA sequence: TGTGCCAGTGGGGCAACGAAGCAGTTCTTC.